The rows below give T cell receptor beta chains drawn from one sample of a study of T cells in localized non-small cell lung cancer. Some clones are missing from TCRdb's copy, which holds only in-frame ones; the method was immunoSEQ multiplex PCR. The sample has around 1,500 clones; roughly 24% are singletons. The sequencing here drew on normal lung tissue next to the tumor, taken before any cancer treatment. These receptor sequences come from a male donor at least 60 years old with stage II lung adenocarcinoma. Each CDR3 is given with its conserved first and last residue. The order of the fields is V gene, CDR3 length, J gene, CDR3 protein.

v_gene: TRBV10-2
len: 13
j_gene: TRBJ2-7
CDR3aa: CASSEGGSYEQYF

v_gene: TRBV29-1
len: 16
j_gene: TRBJ2-7
CDR3aa: CSVAGLAGGGTYEQYF

v_gene: TRBV11-3
len: 16
j_gene: TRBJ1-3
CDR3aa: CASSLMGGHSGNTIYF

v_gene: TRBV11-3
len: 15
j_gene: TRBJ2-1
CDR3aa: CASSLTSGIYNEQFF

v_gene: TRBV29-1
len: 12
j_gene: TRBJ2-2
CDR3aa: CSVAQLTGELFF

v_gene: TRBV18
len: 15
j_gene: TRBJ2-3
CDR3aa: CASSLRQGSTDTQYF

v_gene: TRBV28
len: 15
j_gene: TRBJ2-7
CDR3aa: CASSQSNRGLKEQYF

v_gene: TRBV4-1
len: 12
j_gene: TRBJ1-1
CDR3aa: CASSTGYTEAFF

v_gene: TRBV18
len: 15
j_gene: TRBJ2-1
CDR3aa: CASSLDRSSYNEQFF

v_gene: TRBV4-1
len: 14
j_gene: TRBJ2-3
CDR3aa: CASSQFTGADTQYF

v_gene: TRBV28
len: 14
j_gene: TRBJ2-1
CDR3aa: CASRPGASGPSWFF

v_gene: TRBV11-3
len: 15
j_gene: TRBJ1-1
CDR3aa: CASSLFRQGATEAFF

v_gene: TRBV25-1
len: 14
j_gene: TRBJ2-1
CDR3aa: CASSTTGEVNEQFF

v_gene: TRBV29-1
len: 17
j_gene: TRBJ2-1
CDR3aa: CSAEGLAGDRSYNEQFF

v_gene: TRBV18
len: 15
j_gene: TRBJ2-7
CDR3aa: CASSPTSTSSYEQYF

v_gene: TRBV7-2
len: 13
j_gene: TRBJ2-5
CDR3aa: CASSHDYKETQYF

v_gene: TRBV28
len: 13
j_gene: TRBJ1-1
CDR3aa: CASSPNARTEAFF

v_gene: TRBV28
len: 14
j_gene: TRBJ2-3
CDR3aa: CASSLGDRVDTQYF

v_gene: TRBV28
len: 13
j_gene: TRBJ1-5
CDR3aa: CASIGRLNQPQHF

v_gene: TRBV6-8
len: 13
j_gene: TRBJ1-5
CDR3aa: CASITGVNQPQHF